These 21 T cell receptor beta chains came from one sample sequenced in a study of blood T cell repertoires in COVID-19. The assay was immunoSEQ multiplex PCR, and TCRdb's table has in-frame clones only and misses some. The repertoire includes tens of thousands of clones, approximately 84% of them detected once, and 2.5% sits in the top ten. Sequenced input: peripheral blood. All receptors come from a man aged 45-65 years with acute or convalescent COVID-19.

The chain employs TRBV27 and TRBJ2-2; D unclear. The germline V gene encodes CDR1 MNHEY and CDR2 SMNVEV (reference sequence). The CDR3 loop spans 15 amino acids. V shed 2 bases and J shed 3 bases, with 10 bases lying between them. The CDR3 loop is CASSLGPLDTGELFF. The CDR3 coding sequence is TGTGCCAGCAGTTTAGGGCCTTTGGACACCGGGGAGCTGTTTTTT.

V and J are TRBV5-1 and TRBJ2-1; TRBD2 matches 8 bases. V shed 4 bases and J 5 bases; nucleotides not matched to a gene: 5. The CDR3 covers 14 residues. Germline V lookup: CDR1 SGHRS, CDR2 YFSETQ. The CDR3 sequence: CASSGGGPNNEQFF. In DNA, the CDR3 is TGCGCCAGCAGCGGCGGGGGGCCGAACAATGAGCAGTTCTTC.

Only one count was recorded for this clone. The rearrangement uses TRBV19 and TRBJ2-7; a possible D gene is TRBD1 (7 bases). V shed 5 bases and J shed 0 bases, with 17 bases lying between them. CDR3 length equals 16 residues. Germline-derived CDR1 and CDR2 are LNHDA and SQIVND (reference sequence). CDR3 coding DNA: TGTGCCAGTAGTTCCTCGGAGGGGGCTCGCTCCTACGAGCAGTACTTC. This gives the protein CASSSSEGARSYEQYF.

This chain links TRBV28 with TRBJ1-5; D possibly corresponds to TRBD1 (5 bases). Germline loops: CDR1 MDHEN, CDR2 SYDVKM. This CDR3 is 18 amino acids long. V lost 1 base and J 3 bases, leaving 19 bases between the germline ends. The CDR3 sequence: CASSLFRVRGRDNQPQHF. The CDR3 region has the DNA TGTGCCAGCAGTTTATTTCGGGTTAGGGGTCGAGACAATCAGCCCCAGCATTTT.

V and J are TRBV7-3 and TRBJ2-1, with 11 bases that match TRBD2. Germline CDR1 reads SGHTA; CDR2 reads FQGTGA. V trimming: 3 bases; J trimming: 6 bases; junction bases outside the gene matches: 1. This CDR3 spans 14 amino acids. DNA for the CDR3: TGTGCCAGCAGCTTGGGACTAGCGGTCAATGAGCAGTTCTTC. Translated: CASSLGLAVNEQFF.

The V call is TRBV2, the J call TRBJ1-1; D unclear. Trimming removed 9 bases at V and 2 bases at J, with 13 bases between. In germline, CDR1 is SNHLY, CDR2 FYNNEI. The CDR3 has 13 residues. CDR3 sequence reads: CARERTSNTEAFF. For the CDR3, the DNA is TGTGCCAGGGAGAGAACTTCAAACACTGAAGCTTTCTTT.

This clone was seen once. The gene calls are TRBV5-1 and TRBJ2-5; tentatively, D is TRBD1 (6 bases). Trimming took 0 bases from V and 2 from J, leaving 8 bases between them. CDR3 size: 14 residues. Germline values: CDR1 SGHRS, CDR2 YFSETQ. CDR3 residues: CASSLAGEQETQYF. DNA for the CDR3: TGCGCCAGCAGCTTGGCAGGGGAACAAGAGACCCAGTACTTC.

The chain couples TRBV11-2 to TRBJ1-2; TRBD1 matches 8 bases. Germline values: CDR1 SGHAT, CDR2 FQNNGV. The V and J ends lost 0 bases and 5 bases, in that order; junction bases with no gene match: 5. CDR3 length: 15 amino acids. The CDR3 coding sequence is TGTGCCAGCAGCTTAGAGCAGGGGGCTTTGTATGGCTACACCTTC. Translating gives CASSLEQGALYGYTF.

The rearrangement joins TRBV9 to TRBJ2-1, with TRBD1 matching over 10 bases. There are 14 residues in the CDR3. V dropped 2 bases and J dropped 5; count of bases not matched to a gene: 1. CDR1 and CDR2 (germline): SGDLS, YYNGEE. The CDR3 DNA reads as TGTGCCAGCAGCGTTGGGACAGGGGACAATGAGCAGTTCTTC. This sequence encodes CASSVGTGDNEQFF.

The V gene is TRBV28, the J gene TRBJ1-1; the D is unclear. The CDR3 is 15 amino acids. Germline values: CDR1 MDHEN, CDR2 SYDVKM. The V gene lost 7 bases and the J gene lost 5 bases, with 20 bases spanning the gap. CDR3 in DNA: TGTGCCAGCAAATTGAGCCCACCGGTCGGGACTGAAGCTTTCTTT. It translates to CASKLSPPVGTEAFF. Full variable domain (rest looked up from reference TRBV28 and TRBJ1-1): DVKVTQSSRYLVKRTGEKVFLECVQDMDHENMFWYRQDPGLGLRLIYFSYDVKMKEKGDIPEGYSVSREKKERFSLILESASTNQTSMYLCASKLSPPVGTEAFFGQGTRLTVV.

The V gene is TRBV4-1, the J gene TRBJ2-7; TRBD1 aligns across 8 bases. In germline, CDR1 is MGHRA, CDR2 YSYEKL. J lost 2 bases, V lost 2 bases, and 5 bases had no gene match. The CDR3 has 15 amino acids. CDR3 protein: CASSQPRTGTYEQYF. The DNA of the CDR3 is TGCGCCAGCAGCCAACCGAGGACAGGGACCTACGAGCAGTACTTC.

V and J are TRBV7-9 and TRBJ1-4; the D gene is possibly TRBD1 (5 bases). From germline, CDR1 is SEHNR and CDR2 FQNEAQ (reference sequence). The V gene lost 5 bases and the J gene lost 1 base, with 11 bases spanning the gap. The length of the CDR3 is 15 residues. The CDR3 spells CASSDRQQTNEKLFF. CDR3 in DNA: TGTGCCAGCAGCGATAGACAGCAAACTAATGAAAAACTGTTTTTT.

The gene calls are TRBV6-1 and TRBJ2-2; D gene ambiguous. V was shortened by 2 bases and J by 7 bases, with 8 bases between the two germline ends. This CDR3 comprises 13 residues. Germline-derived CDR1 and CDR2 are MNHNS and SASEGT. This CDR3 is CASSELVSGELFF. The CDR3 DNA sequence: TGTGCCAGCAGTGAACTGGTTAGCGGGGAGCTGTTTTTT.

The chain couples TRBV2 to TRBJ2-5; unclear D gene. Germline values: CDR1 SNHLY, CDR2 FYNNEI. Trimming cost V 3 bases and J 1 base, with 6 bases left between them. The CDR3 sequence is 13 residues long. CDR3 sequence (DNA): TGTGCCAGCAGTGAGCAGTTCCAAGAGACCCAGTACTTC. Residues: CASSEQFQETQYF.

Here the CDR3 reads CASSVQGLAGEYNEQFF. The CDR3 DNA reads as TGTGCCAGCAGCGTACAAGGTCTAGCGGGAGAGTACAATGAGCAGTTCTTC. The chain is built from TRBV9 and TRBJ2-1; 10 bases map to TRBD2. From germline, CDR1 is SGDLS and CDR2 YYNGEE. The CDR3 contains 17 residues. Trimming took 1 base from V and 4 from J; bases not matched to a gene: 8.

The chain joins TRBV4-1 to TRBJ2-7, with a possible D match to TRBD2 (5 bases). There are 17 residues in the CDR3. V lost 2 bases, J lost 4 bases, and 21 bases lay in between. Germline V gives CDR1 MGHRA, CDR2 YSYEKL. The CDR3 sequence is CASSQQAPSGGSYEQYF. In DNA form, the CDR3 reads TGCGCCAGCAGCCAACAAGCCCCCAGCGGAGGTTCATACGAGCAGTACTTC.

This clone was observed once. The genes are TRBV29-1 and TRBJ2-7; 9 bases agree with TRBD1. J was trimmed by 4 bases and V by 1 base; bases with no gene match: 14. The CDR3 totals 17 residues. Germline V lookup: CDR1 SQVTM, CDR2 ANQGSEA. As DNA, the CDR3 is TGCAGCGTTGAAGGCCTCTGTGGGGACAGGGTAGAATACGAGCAGTACTTC. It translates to CSVEGLCGDRVEYEQYF.

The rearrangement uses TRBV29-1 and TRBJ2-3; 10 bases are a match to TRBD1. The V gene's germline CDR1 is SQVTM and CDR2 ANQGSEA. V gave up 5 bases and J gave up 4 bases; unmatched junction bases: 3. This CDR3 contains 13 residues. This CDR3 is CSVMDRGADTQYF. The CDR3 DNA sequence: TGCAGCGTTATGGACAGGGGGGCAGATACGCAGTATTTT.

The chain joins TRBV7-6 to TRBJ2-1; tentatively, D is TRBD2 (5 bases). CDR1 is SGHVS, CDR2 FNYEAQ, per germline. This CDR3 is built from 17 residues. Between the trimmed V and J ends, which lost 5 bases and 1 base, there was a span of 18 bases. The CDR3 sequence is CASSPLGQITSYNEQFF. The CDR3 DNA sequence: TGTGCCAGCAGCCCACTAGGGCAGATCACATCCTACAATGAGCAGTTCTTC.

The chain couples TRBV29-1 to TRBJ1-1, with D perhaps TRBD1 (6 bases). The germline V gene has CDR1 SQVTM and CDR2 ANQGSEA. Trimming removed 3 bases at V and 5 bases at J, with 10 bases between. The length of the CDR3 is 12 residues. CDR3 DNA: TGCAGCGTTGACAGGGGTGGAACTGAAGCTTTCTTT. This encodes CSVDRGGTEAFF.

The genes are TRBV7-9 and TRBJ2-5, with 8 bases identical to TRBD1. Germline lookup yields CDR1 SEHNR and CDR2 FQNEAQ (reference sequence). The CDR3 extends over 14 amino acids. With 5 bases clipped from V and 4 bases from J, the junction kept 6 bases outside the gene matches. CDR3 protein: CASSISRGLETQYF. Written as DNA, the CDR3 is TGTGCCAGCAGCATTTCCAGGGGGCTAGAGACCCAGTACTTC.